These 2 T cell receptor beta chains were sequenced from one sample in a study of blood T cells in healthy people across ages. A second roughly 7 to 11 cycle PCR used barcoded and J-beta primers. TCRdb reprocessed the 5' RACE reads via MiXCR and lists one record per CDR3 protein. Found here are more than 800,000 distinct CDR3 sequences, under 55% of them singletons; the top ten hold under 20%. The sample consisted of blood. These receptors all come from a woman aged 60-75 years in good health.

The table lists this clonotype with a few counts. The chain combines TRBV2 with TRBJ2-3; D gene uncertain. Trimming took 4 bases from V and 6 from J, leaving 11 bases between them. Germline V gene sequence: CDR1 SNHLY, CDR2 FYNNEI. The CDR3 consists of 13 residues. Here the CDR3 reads CASSVSVSDTQYF. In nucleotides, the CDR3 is TGTGCCAGCAGTGTTAGTGTCTCTGATACGCAGTATTTT.

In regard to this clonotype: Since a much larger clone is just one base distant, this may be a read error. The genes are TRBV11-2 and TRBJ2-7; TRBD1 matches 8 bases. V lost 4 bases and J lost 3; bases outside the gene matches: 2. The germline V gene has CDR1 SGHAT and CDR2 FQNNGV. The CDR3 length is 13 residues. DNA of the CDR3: TGTGCCAGCAGCTGTACAGGGGGCTACGAGCAGTACTTC. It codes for CASSCTGGYEQYF.